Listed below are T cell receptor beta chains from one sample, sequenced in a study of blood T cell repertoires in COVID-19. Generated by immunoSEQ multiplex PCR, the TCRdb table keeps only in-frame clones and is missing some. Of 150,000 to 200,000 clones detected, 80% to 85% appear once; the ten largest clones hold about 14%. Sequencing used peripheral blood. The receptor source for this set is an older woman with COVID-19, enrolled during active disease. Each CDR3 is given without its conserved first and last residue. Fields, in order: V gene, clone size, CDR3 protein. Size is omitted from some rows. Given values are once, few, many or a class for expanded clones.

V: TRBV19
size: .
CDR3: ASSIIFRTGVPGANVLT

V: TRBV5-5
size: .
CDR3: ASSFQGFNYGYT

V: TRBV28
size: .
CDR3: ASSLLAGESNEQF

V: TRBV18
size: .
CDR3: ASSPGLSNEQF

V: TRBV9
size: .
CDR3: ASSPLTTREEETQY

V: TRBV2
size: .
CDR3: ASSEIPPSGANVLT

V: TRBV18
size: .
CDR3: ASSPVSPTDYGYT

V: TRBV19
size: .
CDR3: ASSNSGHAGSKTQH

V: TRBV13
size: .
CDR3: ASRGGTDYGYT

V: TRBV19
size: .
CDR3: AIKDTNYGYT

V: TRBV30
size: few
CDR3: AWSVAGVRETQY

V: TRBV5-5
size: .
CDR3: ASTHLGGNYEQY

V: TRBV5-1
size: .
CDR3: ASSWGSQGTSGNTIY

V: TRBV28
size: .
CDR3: ASWAGYDYGYT

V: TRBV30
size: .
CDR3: AWSGLREQF

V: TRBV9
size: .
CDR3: ASSPHEWRDKTQY

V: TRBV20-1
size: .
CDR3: SAREVRTQY

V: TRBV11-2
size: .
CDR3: ASSPTGVPYEQY

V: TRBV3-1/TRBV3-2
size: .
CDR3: ASSHGAGRGAF

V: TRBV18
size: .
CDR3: ASSLGQGDQPQH

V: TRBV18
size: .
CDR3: ASSTGGVNEQF

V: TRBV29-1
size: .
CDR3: SVIPGETQY

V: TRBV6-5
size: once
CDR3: ASRRQGRNTIY

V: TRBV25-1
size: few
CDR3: ASRAWGGNQPQH

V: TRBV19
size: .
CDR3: ASSPLTSGPYNEQF

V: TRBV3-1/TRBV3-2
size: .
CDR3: ASSQGGTGGRGELF

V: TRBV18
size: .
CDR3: ASSPPGREDYNEQF

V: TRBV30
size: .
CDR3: AWSVSGGETQY

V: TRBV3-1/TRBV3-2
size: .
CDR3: ASSYRVDHTEAF

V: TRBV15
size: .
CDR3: ATSRVGALSLGEQF

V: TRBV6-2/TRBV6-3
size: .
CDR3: ASSYGYKRRSGANVLT

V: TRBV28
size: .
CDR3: ASYGQFFTLH

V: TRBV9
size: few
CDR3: ASSPEGQPRYNSPLH

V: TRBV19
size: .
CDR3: ASSIQDSYEQY

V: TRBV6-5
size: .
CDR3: ASTPDRGNEQF

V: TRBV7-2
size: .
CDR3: ASSPRTSGSEQF

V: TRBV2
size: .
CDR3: ASSVPGNYGYT

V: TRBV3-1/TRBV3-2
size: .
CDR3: ASSQDIRSYNEQF

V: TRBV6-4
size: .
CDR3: ASSQRSGTFVYEQY